This T cell receptor (beta chain) originates from a study of T cells generated in artificial thymic organoids (TCRdb year 2017). With respect to the entire study: The study compared the TCR alpha and beta CDR3 repertoires of CD8 single positive T cells derived from in vitro artificial thymic organoids against those of naive CD8 T cells from thymus and peripheral blood. Displayed repertoire sequencing data were described as representative of three independent experiments.

As a fraction of the sample, this clonotype is medium-sized (0.01 to 0.1%). What antigen it recognizes has not been identified. The input lacks base qualities; no much larger clone sits a single base away. TCRalpha and TCRbeta libraries were amplified separately by semi-nested PCR with Advantage 2 and reverse primers in the TRAC or TRBC constant regions. The amount of total RNA going into first-strand cDNA synthesis ranged between 3.5 and 500 ng. TCR cDNA libraries were made by 5'-RACE with the SMARTer PCR cDNA Synthesis kit, using a poly-dT primer for first-strand synthesis. The semi-nested reverse primers in the constant regions carried 5-nucleotide sample-specific barcodes, and the PCR products were cleaned up with the Zymo DNA Clean and Concentrator-5 kit. As many as ten barcoded samples were combined into a pool, ligated to Illumina adaptors, and sequenced on an Illumina MiSeq as 2 x 150 bp paired-end reads. Processing in the source paper ran as follows. After demultiplexing, reads were aligned using BLAT against a custom library built from IMGT containing every combination of human TRAV, TRAJ, TRBV, TRBD and TRBJ. The best BLAT hits were picked using pslCDnaFilter (-maxAligns=1, -ignoreIntrons), and custom Perl scripts were used to calculate clonotype frequencies. The public reads were run again by TCRdb, first through fastp at Q25 and then through MiXCR, and only productive beta chains were kept. Rows are combined by CDR3 protein, so each entry shows the most common genes and DNA. The V and J calls were not made by the authors but by TCRdb's processing. The sample table contains 5,600 or so distinct CDR3 sequences; only one count was recorded for roughly 32% of them. Nearly 2.5% of the sample belongs to the ten largest clones.

The paper's findings and limits, for the study overall: Physiological TCR clonotype diversity, comparable to that of thymic and blood naive CD8 T cells, was observed in organoid-derived CD8 single positive T cells.

Non-mobilized peripheral blood was collected from healthy adult donors. Enrichment of primary CD8+ T cells was performed with magnetic beads using the Miltenyi CD8+ T cell Isolation Kit. Prior to RNA extraction, naive CD8 T cells from blood were isolated by FACS sorting as CD3+TCRalphabeta+CD8+CD45RO-CCR7+ cells. For each sample, total RNA was purified from approximately 40,000 to 200,000 sorted cells using the RNeasy Micro kit, and RNA quality was assessed on an Agilent RNA 6000 Nano chip. For CDR1 and CDR2, the germline V gene lists SGHVS and FNYEAQ. Including cysteine and phenylalanine, the CDR3 has 19 amino acids. Only the CDR3 DNA stays, 57 bases, in frame from base 1. The V end gives up 5 bases and the J end 6 bases, leaving 21 bases in the junction not matched to a gene.

The specimen was naive CD8+ T cells from blood. The sample's cell subset or site label is to be understood as: CD3+TCRalphabeta+CD8SP T cells; for blood, CD45RO-CCR7+ naive CD8+ T cells. The receptor was derived from a human donor who gave cord blood stem cells for thymic organoid culture, a cardiac surgery patient who gave postnatal thymus, or a blood donor (not recorded which). The sequence is built from TRBV7-6 and TRBJ2-1, with 8 middle bases fitting TRBD1. The nucleotide sequence reads TGTGCCAGCAGCACCACACGATCGGTCCCGGGACAGGTTCCCAATGAGCAGTTCTTC. The encoded protein is CASSTTRSVPGQVPNEQFF.